The rows below give T cell receptor beta chains drawn from one sample of a study of sequential checkpoint blockade in melanoma. Repertoires were generated with immunoSEQ multiplex PCR, while TCRdb's copy carries only in-frame clones and drops some. The sample includes fewer than 8,000 clones, about a quarter of them seen just once. The input for sequencing was tumor tissue (inferred from file names), taken from a patient given nivolumab and ipilimumab in sequence. These receptors were obtained from a human donor with melanoma. CDR3s include the opening cysteine and the closing phenylalanine or tryptophan. Each record gives: V gene, clone size, J gene, D gene, CDR3 protein, CDR3 DNA. D genes are given only for firm matches. Clone size appears in some rows only: once, few, many, or a class for an expanded clone.

v_call: TRBV19
clone_size: .
j_call: TRBJ1-1
d_call: TRBD1
cdr3_aa: CASSALIGTGVNTEAFF
cdr3_nt: TGTGCCAGTAGTGCCCTTATCGGGACAGGGGTGAACACTGAAGCTTTCTTT

v_call: TRBV9
clone_size: few
j_call: TRBJ2-5
d_call: TRBD2
cdr3_aa: CASSVGASGSSVQETQYF
cdr3_nt: TGTGCCAGCAGCGTAGGGGCTAGCGGGAGTAGCGTTCAAGAGACCCAGTACTTC

v_call: TRBV11-3
clone_size: .
j_call: TRBJ2-7
d_call: .
cdr3_aa: CASSLGQSSYEQYF
cdr3_nt: TGTGCCAGCAGCTTAGGACAGAGCTCCTACGAGCAGTACTTC

v_call: TRBV6-8
clone_size: .
j_call: TRBJ2-4
d_call: .
cdr3_aa: CASSWLKTEAKNIQYF
cdr3_nt: TGTGCCAGCAGTTGGCTCAAGACAGAAGCCAAAAACATTCAGTACTTC

v_call: TRBV5-1
clone_size: .
j_call: TRBJ2-7
d_call: TRBD2
cdr3_aa: CASSLIAGGDSYEQYF
cdr3_nt: TGCGCCAGCAGCTTAATAGCGGGAGGTGATTCCTACGAGCAGTACTTC

v_call: TRBV6-8
clone_size: .
j_call: TRBJ2-1
d_call: .
cdr3_aa: CASSLDRERRFF
cdr3_nt: TGTGCCAGCAGTCTAGACCGGGAAAGGAGGTTCTTC

v_call: TRBV6-8
clone_size: .
j_call: TRBJ2-5
d_call: TRBD2
cdr3_aa: CASRRLAGAAETQYF
cdr3_nt: TGTGCCAGCAGACGACTAGCGGGAGCTGCAGAGACCCAGTACTTC

v_call: TRBV11-3
clone_size: many
j_call: TRBJ1-4
d_call: .
cdr3_aa: CASSRKGRERATNEKLFF
cdr3_nt: TGTGCCAGCAGCCGAAAAGGTAGAGAGCGAGCAACTAATGAAAAACTGTTTTTT

v_call: TRBV30
clone_size: few
j_call: TRBJ2-2
d_call: TRBD2
cdr3_aa: CAWDPGLVIGELFF
cdr3_nt: TGTGCCTGGGACCCGGGACTAGTGATCGGGGAGCTGTTTTTT

v_call: TRBV5-1
clone_size: .
j_call: TRBJ2-3
d_call: .
cdr3_aa: CASRGSGSTDTQYF
cdr3_nt: TGCGCCAGCAGGGGTAGCGGTAGCACAGATACGCAGTATTTT

v_call: TRBV23-1
clone_size: many
j_call: TRBJ2-2
d_call: TRBD2
cdr3_aa: CASSQVLAGVRTGELFF
cdr3_nt: TGCGCCAGCAGCCAAGTACTAGCGGGGGTGCGTACCGGGGAGCTGTTTTTT

v_call: TRBV6-8
clone_size: .
j_call: TRBJ2-7
d_call: .
cdr3_aa: CASNGWEHTYEQYF
cdr3_nt: TGTGCCAGCAACGGGTGGGAACACACCTACGAGCAGTACTTC

v_call: TRBV6-8
clone_size: few
j_call: TRBJ2-5
d_call: TRBD1
cdr3_aa: CASSGQGRQETQYF
cdr3_nt: TGTGCCAGCAGTGGACAGGGTCGTCAAGAGACCCAGTACTTC

v_call: TRBV30
clone_size: .
j_call: TRBJ1-5
d_call: TRBD1
cdr3_aa: CAWRRQGGNQPQHF
cdr3_nt: TGTGCCTGGCGGCGCCAGGGGGGCAATCAGCCCCAGCATTTT

v_call: TRBV29-1
clone_size: .
j_call: TRBJ1-1
d_call: .
cdr3_aa: CSVVGTVGTEAFF
cdr3_nt: TGCAGCGTTGTCGGGACCGTGGGCACTGAAGCTTTCTTT

v_call: TRBV11-3
clone_size: many
j_call: TRBJ2-3
d_call: TRBD1
cdr3_aa: CASATGQGTDTQYF
cdr3_nt: TGTGCCAGCGCCACGGGACAGGGGACAGATACGCAGTATTTT

v_call: TRBV6-8
clone_size: medium-sized
j_call: TRBJ2-5
d_call: .
cdr3_aa: CASRLYGQETQYF
cdr3_nt: TGTGCCAGCAGACTTTACGGGCAAGAGACCCAGTACTTC

v_call: TRBV11-3
clone_size: many
j_call: TRBJ1-1
d_call: .
cdr3_aa: CASSLGGIGMNTEAFF
cdr3_nt: TGTGCCAGCAGCTTAGGGGGTATCGGCATGAACACTGAAGCTTTCTTT

v_call: TRBV11-3
clone_size: many
j_call: TRBJ1-2
d_call: .
cdr3_aa: CASSLLVWGDYGYTF
cdr3_nt: TGTGCCAGCAGCTTATTGGTATGGGGGGACTATGGCTACACCTTC

v_call: TRBV11-3
clone_size: .
j_call: TRBJ2-1
d_call: .
cdr3_aa: CASSLEWGAAHNEQFF
cdr3_nt: TGTGCCAGCAGCTTAGAATGGGGGGCGGCGCACAATGAGCAGTTCTTC

v_call: TRBV28
clone_size: few
j_call: TRBJ1-1
d_call: .
cdr3_aa: CASSSLQDYQAFF
cdr3_nt: TGTGCCAGCAGTTCCCTACAGGACTATCAAGCTTTCTTT

v_call: TRBV30
clone_size: few
j_call: TRBJ2-7
d_call: .
cdr3_aa: CAWSAQGYEQYF
cdr3_nt: TGTGCCTGGAGCGCCCAGGGATACGAGCAGTACTTC

v_call: TRBV6-8
clone_size: .
j_call: TRBJ1-4
d_call: TRBD1
cdr3_aa: CASSYWWTGIGPATNEKLFF
cdr3_nt: TGTGCCAGCAGTTATTGGTGGACAGGAATAGGACCTGCAACTAATGAAAAACTGTTTTTT

v_call: TRBV6-8
clone_size: few
j_call: TRBJ1-4
d_call: .
cdr3_aa: CASSSGPTPGEKLFF
cdr3_nt: TGTGCCAGCAGTTCGGGACCGACCCCCGGAGAAAAACTGTTTTTT